Listed below are T cell receptor beta chains from one sample, sequenced in a study of blood T cell repertoires in COVID-19. Sequencing was performed with immunoSEQ multiplex PCR; in TCRdb, only in-frame clones are kept and a portion is missing. Seen here are fewer than 450,000 clones, roughly 87% observed once, and the top ten hold around 1.9%. Material: PBMCs or T cells enriched from blood (not recorded which). The receptors here all came from a woman aged 35 to 49 with acute COVID-19. CDR3s include the opening cysteine and the closing phenylalanine or tryptophan. The D gene is left open where the match is weak. Clone size appears in some rows only: once, few, many, or a class for an expanded clone.

V gene	clone size	D gene	J gene	CDR3 protein	CDR3 DNA
TRBV2	once	NA	TRBJ2-1	CASNYYNEQFF	TGTGCCAGCAACTACTACAATGAGCAGTTCTTC
TRBV30	NA	NA	TRBJ1-6	CAWDYKRNSPLHF	TGTGCCTGGGACTATAAGAGGAATTCACCCCTCCACTTT
TRBV4-1	NA	NA	TRBJ1-3	CASSQFARGRSGNTIYF	TGCGCCAGCAGCCAATTTGCACGCGGGCGCTCTGGAAACACCATATATTTT
TRBV6-2/TRBV6-3	many	NA	TRBJ1-1	CASSSHTGSYTEAFF	TGTGCCAGCAGTTCTCATACAGGGTCCTACACTGAAGCTTTCTTT
TRBV10-1	NA	NA	TRBJ2-7	CASSESGSSYEQYF	TGCGCCAGCAGTGAGTCGGGCAGCTCCTACGAGCAGTACTTC
TRBV4-1	NA	TRBD2	TRBJ2-5	CASSQVGGETQYF	TGCGCCAGCAGCCAAGTGGGGGGGGAGACCCAGTACTTC
TRBV27	NA	TRBD2	TRBJ2-5	CASSLSWASGGLETQYF	TGTGCCAGCAGTTTATCGTGGGCTAGCGGGGGGTTGGAGACCCAGTACTTC
TRBV6-5	NA	TRBD1	TRBJ2-7	CAIEPGQAYEQYF	TGTGCCATCGAACCGGGACAGGCCTACGAGCAGTACTTC
TRBV19	NA	NA	TRBJ1-1	CASTIPGRRAFF	TGTGCCAGTACCATACCCGGCCGGAGGGCTTTCTTT
TRBV18	NA	NA	TRBJ1-5	CASSPSRNQPQHF	TGTGCCAGCTCACCCTCCCGCAATCAGCCCCAGCATTTT
TRBV10-1	NA	NA	TRBJ2-5	CASSRVKGYQETQYF	TGCGCCAGCAGCAGGGTGAAGGGGTACCAAGAGACCCAGTACTTC
TRBV5-6	NA	NA	TRBJ1-2	CASSLAWQGYGYTF	TGTGCCAGCAGCTTGGCCTGGCAGGGCTATGGCTACACCTTC
TRBV20-1	NA	NA	TRBJ2-1	CSATGGNEQFF	TGCAGTGCTACAGGAGGGAATGAGCAGTTCTTC
TRBV7-2	NA	NA	TRBJ2-3	CAKHREPPQDTQYF	TGTGCCAAACACCGGGAACCCCCCCAAGATACGCAGTATTTT
TRBV6-5	NA	TRBD1	TRBJ1-1	CASRQGARTTEAFF	TGTGCCAGCAGACAGGGGGCTAGAACCACTGAAGCTTTCTTT
TRBV3-1/TRBV3-2	NA	NA	TRBJ2-1	CASSQAYEQFF	TGTGCCAGCAGCCAAGCCTATGAGCAGTTCTTC
TRBV27	NA	TRBD2	TRBJ2-1	CATNGGGAGNNEQFF	TGTGCCACCAATGGCGGGGGGGCTGGTAACAATGAGCAGTTCTTC
TRBV7-9	NA	TRBD2	TRBJ2-1	CASSYFGLAGREQFF	TGTGCCAGCAGCTATTTTGGACTAGCGGGGCGAGAGCAGTTCTTC
TRBV5-6	NA	NA	TRBJ2-5	CASSLGTAGHQETQYF	TGTGCCAGCAGCTTGGGGACGGCAGGGCACCAAGAGACCCAGTACTTC
TRBV5-1	NA	NA	TRBJ2-7	CASSEDASRYEQYF	TGCGCCAGCAGCGAGGATGCCAGCCGCTACGAGCAGTACTTC
TRBV12-3/TRBV12-4	NA	NA	TRBJ1-1	CASTYGPSEAFF	TGTGCCAGCACCTATGGGCCCTCCGAAGCTTTCTTT
TRBV4-1	NA	NA	TRBJ1-5	CASSQGSNNQPQHF	TGCGCCAGCAGCCAAGGTTCCAACAATCAGCCCCAGCATTTT
TRBV5-4	NA	NA	TRBJ2-3	CASSLGGAGKDTQYF	TGTGCCAGCAGCTTGGGCGGTGCGGGGAAGGATACGCAGTATTTT
TRBV10-3	NA	TRBD2	TRBJ2-1	CAISESIWLEKSGGAHNEQFF	TGTGCCATCAGTGAGTCGATCTGGCTGGAAAAAAGCGGGGGGGCACACAATGAGCAGTTCTTC
TRBV19	NA	TRBD1	TRBJ1-5	CASSTPRQGLVPQHF	TGTGCCAGTAGTACCCCGCGACAGGGGTTGGTGCCCCAGCATTTT
TRBV6-1	NA	NA	TRBJ1-2	CASSEVGAYYGYTF	TGTGCCAGCAGTGAAGTAGGGGCGTACTATGGCTACACCTTC
TRBV18	NA	NA	TRBJ1-1	CASSRSSQGGTEAFF	TGTGCCAGCTCACGGAGCTCACAGGGTGGCACTGAAGCTTTCTTT
TRBV27	NA	NA	TRBJ2-2	CASSDGTSNTGELFF	TGTGCCAGCAGTGACGGGACTTCCAACACCGGGGAGCTGTTTTTT
TRBV10-3	NA	TRBD1	TRBJ1-4	CAISESRGPTNEKLFF	TGTGCCATCAGTGAGTCAAGGGGGCCTACTAATGAAAAACTGTTTTTT
TRBV27	few	NA	TRBJ1-6	CASSWRVKSPLHF	TGTGCCAGCAGTTGGCGGGTAAAGTCACCCCTCCACTTT
TRBV7-9	NA	TRBD1	TRBJ1-2	CASSLGRGLAYGYTF	TGTGCCAGCAGCTTAGGAAGGGGGCTGGCCTATGGCTACACCTTC
TRBV5-6	NA	NA	TRBJ2-5	CASSLVGQGTETQYF	TGTGCCAGCAGCTTGGTGGGGCAGGGGACCGAGACCCAGTACTTC
TRBV30	NA	TRBD1	TRBJ1-1	CAWSGTGGAEAFF	TGTGCCTGGAGTGGGACAGGGGGGGCTGAAGCTTTCTTT
TRBV4-1	NA	TRBD1	TRBJ2-3	CASSQDPGTGRDTQYF	TGCGCCAGCAGCCAAGACCCCGGGACAGGGAGAGATACGCAGTATTTT
TRBV12-3/TRBV12-4	NA	NA	TRBJ2-3	CASRNRATQYF	TGTGCCAGCAGGAACAGGGCTACGCAGTATTTT
TRBV7-2	NA	NA	TRBJ2-1	CASSFANAPFGNEQFF	TGTGCCAGCAGCTTTGCTAATGCACCCTTCGGCAATGAGCAGTTCTTC
TRBV9	NA	NA	TRBJ1-5	CASSVGPSSNQPQHF	TGTGCCAGCAGCGTAGGGCCATCGAGCAATCAGCCCCAGCATTTT
TRBV29-1	NA	NA	TRBJ1-1	CSVKFSGLNTEAFF	TGCAGCGTTAAATTCTCGGGATTGAACACTGAAGCTTTCTTT
TRBV6-5	NA	TRBD1	TRBJ2-7	CASSSPDRGNSEQYF	TGTGCCAGCAGTTCCCCGGACAGGGGGAACAGCGAGCAGTACTTC
TRBV24-1	NA	NA	TRBJ1-4	CATTSGEGKLFF	TGTGCCACCACATCAGGGGAGGGAAAACTGTTTTTT
TRBV10-3	NA	NA	TRBJ1-5	CAISESSDQPQHF	TGTGCCATCAGTGAGTCGAGTGATCAGCCCCAGCATTTT